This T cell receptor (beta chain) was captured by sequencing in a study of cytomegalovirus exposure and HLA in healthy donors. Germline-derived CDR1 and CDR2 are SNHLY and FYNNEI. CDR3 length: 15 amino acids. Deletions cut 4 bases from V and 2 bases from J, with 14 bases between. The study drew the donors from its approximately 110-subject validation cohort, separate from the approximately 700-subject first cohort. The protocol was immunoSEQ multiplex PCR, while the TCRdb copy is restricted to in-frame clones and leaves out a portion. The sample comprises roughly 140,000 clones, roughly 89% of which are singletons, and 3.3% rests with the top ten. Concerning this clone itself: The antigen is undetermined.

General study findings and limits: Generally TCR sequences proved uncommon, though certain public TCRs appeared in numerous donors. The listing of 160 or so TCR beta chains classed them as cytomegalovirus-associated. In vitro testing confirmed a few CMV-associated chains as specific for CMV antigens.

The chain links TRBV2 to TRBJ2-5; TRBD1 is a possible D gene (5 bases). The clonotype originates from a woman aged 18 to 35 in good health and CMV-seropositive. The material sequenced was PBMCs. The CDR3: CASSVRGQLQETQYF. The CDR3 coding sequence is TGTGCCAGCAGTGTTCGTGGACAACTTCAAGAGACCCAGTACTTC.